The present entry profiles one TCR beta chain with its context. These data are taken from a study of CD8+CD57+ T cells in acquired aplastic anemia. Genomic DNA, serving as template, underwent TCR beta VDJ and CDR3 profiling. Using its own MiXCR run on the reads, TCRdb lists one record per CDR3 protein. The sample carries about 240,000 distinct CDR3 sequences, 40% to 50% recorded once. Sequenced patients had shown CD8+CD57+ cell expansion by flow cytometry. Looked up from germline, CDR1 is SGHRS and CDR2 is YFSETQ. V was trimmed by 6 bases and J by 2 bases, leaving 17 bases between them. This CDR3 is 15 amino acids long.

This clonotype originated in a human donor with aplastic anemia. What was sequenced was sorted CD4+, CD8+, or CD8+CD57+ T cells (not recorded which) from PBMCs. V usage is TRBV5-1 and J usage is TRBJ1-2; D perhaps matches TRBD1 (5 bases). DNA for the CDR3: TGCGCCAGCACCCCTCCGGGACTCCCGAACTATGGCTACACCTTC. This codes for CASTPPGLPNYGYTF.